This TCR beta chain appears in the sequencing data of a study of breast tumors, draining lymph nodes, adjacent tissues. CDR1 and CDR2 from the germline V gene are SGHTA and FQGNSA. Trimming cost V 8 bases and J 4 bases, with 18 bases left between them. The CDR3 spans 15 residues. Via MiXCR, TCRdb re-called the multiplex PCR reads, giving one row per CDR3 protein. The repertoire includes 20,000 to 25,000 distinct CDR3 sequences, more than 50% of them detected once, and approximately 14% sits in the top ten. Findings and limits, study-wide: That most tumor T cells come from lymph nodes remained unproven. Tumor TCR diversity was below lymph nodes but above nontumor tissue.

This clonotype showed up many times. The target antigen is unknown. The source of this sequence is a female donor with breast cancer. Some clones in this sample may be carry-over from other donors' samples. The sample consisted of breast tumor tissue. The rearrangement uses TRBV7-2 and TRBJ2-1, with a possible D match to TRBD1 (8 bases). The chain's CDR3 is CASHRGGDRYNEQFF. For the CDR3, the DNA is TGTGCCAGCCACAGGGGGGGGGACAGATACAATGAGCAGTTCTTC.